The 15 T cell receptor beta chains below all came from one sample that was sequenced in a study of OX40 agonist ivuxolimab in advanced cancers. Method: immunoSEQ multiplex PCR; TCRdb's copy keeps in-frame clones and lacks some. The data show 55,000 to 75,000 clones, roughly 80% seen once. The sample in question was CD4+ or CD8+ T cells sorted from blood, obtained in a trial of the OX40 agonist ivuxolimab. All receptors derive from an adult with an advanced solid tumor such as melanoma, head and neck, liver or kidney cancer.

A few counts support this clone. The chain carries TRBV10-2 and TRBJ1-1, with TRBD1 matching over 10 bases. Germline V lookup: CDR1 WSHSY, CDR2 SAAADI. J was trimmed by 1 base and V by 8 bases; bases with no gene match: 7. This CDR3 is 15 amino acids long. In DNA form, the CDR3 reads TGCGCCAGCTTCGGGACAGGGGACCGGAACACTGAAGCTTTCTTT. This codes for CASFGTGDRNTEAFF.

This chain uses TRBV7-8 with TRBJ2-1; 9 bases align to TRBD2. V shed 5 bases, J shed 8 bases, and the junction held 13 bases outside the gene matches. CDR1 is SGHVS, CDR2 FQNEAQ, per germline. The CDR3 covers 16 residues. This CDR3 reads CASSPAWREGGHEQFF. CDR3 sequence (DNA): TGTGCCAGCAGCCCGGCGTGGCGGGAGGGCGGTCATGAGCAGTTCTTC.

CDR3 in amino acids: CASSLQRAGELFF. Here the CDR3 DNA reads TGTGCCAGCAGCTTACAGCGAGCCGGGGAGCTGTTTTTT. The chain couples TRBV27 to TRBJ2-2; D is undetermined. Trimming pared 6 bases from V and 6 bases from J, leaving 11 bases between. Germline lookup yields CDR1 MNHEY and CDR2 SMNVEV (reference sequence). The CDR3 loop spans 13 amino acids.

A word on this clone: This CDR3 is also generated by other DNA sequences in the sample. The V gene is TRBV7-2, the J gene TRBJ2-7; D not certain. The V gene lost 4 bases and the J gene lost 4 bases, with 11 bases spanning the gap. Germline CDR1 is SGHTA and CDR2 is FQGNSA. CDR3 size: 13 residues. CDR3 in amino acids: CASSSRRAYEQYF. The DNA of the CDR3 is TGTGCCAGCAGCTCACGAAGGGCATACGAGCAGTACTTC. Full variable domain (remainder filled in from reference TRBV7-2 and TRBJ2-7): GAGVSQSPSNKVTEKGKDVELRCDPISGHTALYWYRQSLGQGLEFLIYFQGNSAPDKSGLPSDRFSAERTGGSVSTLTIQRTQQEDSAVYLCASSSRRAYEQYFGPGTRLTVT.

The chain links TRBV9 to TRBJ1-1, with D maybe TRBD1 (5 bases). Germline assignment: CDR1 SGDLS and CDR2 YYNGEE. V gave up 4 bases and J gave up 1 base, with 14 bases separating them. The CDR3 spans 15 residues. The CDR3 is CASSPSGGRNTEAFF. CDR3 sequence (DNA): TGTGCCAGCAGCCCCTCGGGGGGGAGGAACACTGAAGCTTTCTTT.

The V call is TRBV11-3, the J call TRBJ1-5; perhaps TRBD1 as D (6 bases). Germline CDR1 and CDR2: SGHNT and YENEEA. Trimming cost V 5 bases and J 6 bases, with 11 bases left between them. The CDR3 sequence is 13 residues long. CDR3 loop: CASSRGPSQPQHF. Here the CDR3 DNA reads TGTGCCAGCAGCCGGGGGCCTTCTCAGCCCCAGCATTTT.

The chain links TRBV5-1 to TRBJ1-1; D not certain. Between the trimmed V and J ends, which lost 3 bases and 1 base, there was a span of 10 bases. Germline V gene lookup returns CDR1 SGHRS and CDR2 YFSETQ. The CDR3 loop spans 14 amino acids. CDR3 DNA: TGCGCCAGCAGCTCAACGGGGTCGAACACTGAAGCTTTCTTT. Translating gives CASSSTGSNTEAFF.

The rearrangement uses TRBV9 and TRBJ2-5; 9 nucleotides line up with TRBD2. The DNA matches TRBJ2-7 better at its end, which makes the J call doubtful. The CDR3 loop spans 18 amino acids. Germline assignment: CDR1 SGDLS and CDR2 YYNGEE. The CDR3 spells CASSVVWEREDLGHEQYF. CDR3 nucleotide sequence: TGTGCCAGCAGCGTAGTTTGGGAGCGGGAGGACCTGGGCCACGAGCAGTACTTC.

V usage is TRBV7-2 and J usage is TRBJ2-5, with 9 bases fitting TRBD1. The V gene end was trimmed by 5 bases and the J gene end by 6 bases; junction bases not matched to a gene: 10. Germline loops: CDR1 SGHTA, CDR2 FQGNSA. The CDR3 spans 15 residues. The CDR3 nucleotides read TGTGCCAGCAGCCCAGGACAGGGACAGGGAAAGACCCAGTACTTC. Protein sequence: CASSPGQGQGKTQYF.

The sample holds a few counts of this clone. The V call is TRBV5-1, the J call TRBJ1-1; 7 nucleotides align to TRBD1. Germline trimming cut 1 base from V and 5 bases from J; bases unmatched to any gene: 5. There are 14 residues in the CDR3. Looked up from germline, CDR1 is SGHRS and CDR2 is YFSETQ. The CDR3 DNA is TGCGCCAGCAGCTTGCAGGGGGAGATGACTGAAGCTTTCTTT. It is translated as CASSLQGEMTEAFF.

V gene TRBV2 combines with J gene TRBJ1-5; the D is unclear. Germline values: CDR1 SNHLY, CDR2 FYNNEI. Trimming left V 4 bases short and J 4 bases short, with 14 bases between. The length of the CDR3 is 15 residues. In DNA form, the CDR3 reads TGTGCCAGCAGTGGGTCGAGGGTCGGTAATCAGCCCCAGCATTTT. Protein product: CASSGSRVGNQPQHF.

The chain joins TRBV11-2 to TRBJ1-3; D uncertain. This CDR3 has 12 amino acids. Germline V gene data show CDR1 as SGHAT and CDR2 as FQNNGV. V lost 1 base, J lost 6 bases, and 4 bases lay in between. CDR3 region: CASSLATNTIYF. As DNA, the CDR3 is TGTGCCAGCAGCTTAGCGACAAACACCATATATTTT.

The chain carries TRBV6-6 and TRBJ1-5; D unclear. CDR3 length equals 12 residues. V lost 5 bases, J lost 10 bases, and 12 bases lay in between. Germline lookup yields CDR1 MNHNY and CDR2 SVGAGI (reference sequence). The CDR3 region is CASSSQAIPQHF. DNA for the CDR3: TGTGCCAGCAGTAGCCAGGCTATTCCCCAGCATTTT.

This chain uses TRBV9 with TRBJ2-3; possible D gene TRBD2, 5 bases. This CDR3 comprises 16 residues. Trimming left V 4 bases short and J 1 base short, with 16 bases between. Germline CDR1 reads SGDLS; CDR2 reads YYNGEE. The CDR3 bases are TGTGCCAGCAGCCCGCGCACCATGGGAGGCACAGATACGCAGTATTTT. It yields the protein CASSPRTMGGTDTQYF.

The CDR3 DNA reads as TGTGCCAGCAGACTGGACAGGCCCAATTCACCCCTCCACTTT. Its protein product is CASRLDRPNSPLHF. V gene TRBV6-5 combines with J gene TRBJ1-6; 7 nucleotides align to TRBD1. Germline loops: CDR1 MNHEY, CDR2 SVGAGI. After removal of 6 bases from V and 7 bases from J, the junction contained 6 bases not matched to a gene. The CDR3 totals 14 residues.